The 15 T cell receptor beta chains below were found in one sample sequenced in a study of blood T cell repertoires in COVID-19. The method was immunoSEQ multiplex PCR; TCRdb's version includes in-frame clones alone and lacks a portion of them. The sample includes 70,000 to 90,000 clones, about 82% of them seen just once. Sequencing was performed on peripheral blood. Receptors were obtained from a man aged 45 to 65 with COVID-19, enrolled during active disease.

This clone has more than one count but fewer than ten. The chain carries TRBV2 and TRBJ2-3; D unresolved. V was cut by 4 bases and J by 2 bases, with 10 bases left in between. The CDR3 totals 14 residues. Germline V CDR1 and CDR2: SNHLY, FYNNEI. The CDR3 reads CASSGLSSTDTQYF. The CDR3 nucleotides are TGTGCCAGCAGTGGCCTTAGCTCCACAGATACGCAGTATTTT.

V gene TRBV6-6 combines with J gene TRBJ1-1; 10 bases map to TRBD1. Trimming at V came to 5 bases and at J to 7 bases, leaving 7 bases not matched to a gene. CDR3 length: 14 residues. Per the germline V gene, CDR1 is MNHNY and CDR2 is SVGAGI (reference sequence). The CDR3 loop is CASSGRQGALEAFF. CDR3 DNA: TGTGCCAGCAGTGGACGACAGGGGGCCCTTGAAGCTTTCTTT.

The J gene is TRBJ2-7, the V gene TRBV29-1; perhaps TRBD1 as D (5 bases). This CDR3 is built from 9 residues. The V end was cut by 8 bases, the J end by 9 bases, with 11 bases between. CDR1 is SQVTM and CDR2 is ANQGSEA in the germline V gene. The CDR3 sequence: CSFKGSQYF. The DNA of the CDR3 is TGCAGCTTTAAGGGGTCGCAGTACTTC.

The J gene is TRBJ1-5, the V gene TRBV3-1 (or the pseudogene TRBV3-2), with D perhaps TRBD1 (5 bases). Trimming pared 1 base from V and 2 bases from J, leaving 9 bases between. The CDR3 consists of 15 residues. Germline V gene data show CDR1 as LGHDT and CDR2 as YNNKEL (reference sequence). The DNA for the CDR3 is TGTGCCAGCAGCCAAGTGACAGACCGCAATCAGCCCCAGCATTTT. Encoded protein: CASSQVTDRNQPQHF.

V usage is TRBV5-6 and J usage is TRBJ2-5; 8 nucleotides match TRBD2. J gave up 0 bases and V 0 bases, and 1 base lay outside the gene matches. Germline CDR1 reads SGHDT; CDR2 reads YYEEEE. CDR3 length: 15 residues. In DNA, the CDR3 is TGTGCCAGCAGCTTGGGACTAGCGCACCAAGAGACCCAGTACTTC. Translated, it gives CASSLGLAHQETQYF.

This rearrangement joins TRBV28 to TRBJ2-7, with 9 bases aligning to TRBD1. The ends lost 4 bases at V and 5 bases at J; junction bases unmatched: 9. Germline assignment: CDR1 MDHEN and CDR2 SYDVKM. This CDR3 has 15 amino acids. CDR3 sequence (DNA): TGTGCCAGCAGTTCCTCCGGGACAGGGTCCCACGAGCAGTACTTC. Its translation: CASSSSGTGSHEQYF.

Regarding this clone: Other nucleotide sequences from this sample produce the same CDR3. The chain carries TRBV28 and TRBJ2-2, with D unclear. The CDR3 covers 15 residues. Germline CDR1 MDHEN, CDR2 SYDVKM. V was shortened by 6 bases and J by 2 bases, with 13 bases between the two germline ends. The CDR3 DNA is TGTGCCAGCAGCAGAGGTCTTCTCAACACCGGGGAGCTGTTTTTT. Amino acid sequence: CASSRGLLNTGELFF.

The chain has TRBV5-1 and TRBJ2-7, with 7 bases fitting TRBD1. The CDR3 is 15 amino acids. Germline V gives CDR1 SGHRS, CDR2 YFSETQ. After removal of 2 bases from V and 6 bases from J, the junction contained 11 bases not matched to a gene. The CDR3 spells CASSLGDRDRGEQYF. CDR3 sequence (DNA): TGCGCCAGCAGCTTAGGTGACAGGGACCGGGGCGAGCAGTACTTC.

J is TRBJ2-1 and V is TRBV7-9, with TRBD1 matching over 10 bases. This CDR3 contains 17 residues. V lost 5 bases to trimming and J lost 4 bases; unmatched junction nucleotides: 11. CDR1 SEHNR and CDR2 FQNEAQ come from the germline V gene (reference sequence). DNA for the CDR3: TGTGCCAGCAGCAAGACAGGGGGCCCGGGGTTTTACAATGAGCAGTTCTTC. It codes for CASSKTGGPGFYNEQFF.

The gene calls are TRBV30 and TRBJ1-1; a possible D gene is TRBD1 (5 bases). The CDR3 runs to 13 residues. Germline CDR1 GTSNPN, CDR2 SVGIG (reference sequence). Trimming took off 0 bases at V and 3 bases at J, with 8 bases between the two ends. The CDR3, as DNA: TGTGCCTGGAGTGTACGGGGGGACACTGAAGCTTTCTTT. Protein: CAWSVRGDTEAFF.

The rearrangement uses TRBV7-2 and TRBJ1-2, with D unresolved. Trimming cost V 2 bases and J 0 bases, with 10 bases left between them. The CDR3 covers 15 residues. The germline gives CDR1 SGHTA, CDR2 FQGNSA. CDR3 loop: CASSLTSEPNYGYTF. CDR3 DNA sequence: TGTGCCAGCAGCTTAACGTCTGAGCCTAACTATGGCTACACCTTC.

As for this clone: The DNA is omitted, as the CDR3 cannot be located on it reliably, and the CDR3 follows TCRdb's listing. The gene calls are TRBV18 and TRBJ1-1. Germline lookup yields CDR1 KGHSH and CDR2 LQKENI. Termini included, the CDR3 measures 15 amino acids. The CDR3 region is CASSPPSGRGTEAFF.

The chain recombines TRBV5-4 with TRBJ2-2; no definite D call. This CDR3 is 14 amino acids long. Trimming removed 2 bases at V and 1 base at J, with 6 bases between. Germline loops: CDR1 SGHNT, CDR2 YYREEE (reference sequence). Here the CDR3 reads CASSFKQNTGELFF. The CDR3 DNA reads as TGTGCCAGCAGCTTCAAGCAGAACACCGGGGAGCTGTTTTTT.

The rearrangement links TRBV14 to TRBJ2-2; D ambiguous. Germline V gene sequence: CDR1 SGHDN, CDR2 FVKESK. This CDR3 region has 11 residues. Trimming cost V 4 bases and J 7 bases, with 4 bases left between them. The CDR3 nucleotides are TGTGCCAGCAGCCTTAACGGGGAGCTGTTTTTT. Translated, it gives CASSLNGELFF.

This clone is a singleton in its sample. The chain is built from TRBV6-5 and TRBJ1-5; 7 bases fit TRBD1. J was trimmed by 5 bases and V by 6 bases; bases with no gene match: 4. Germline V gives CDR1 MNHEY, CDR2 SVGAGI. The CDR3 contains 13 residues. CDR3 nucleotide sequence: TGTGCCAGCAGGGTCACAGGGGATCAGCCCCAGCATTTT. It is translated as CASRVTGDQPQHF.